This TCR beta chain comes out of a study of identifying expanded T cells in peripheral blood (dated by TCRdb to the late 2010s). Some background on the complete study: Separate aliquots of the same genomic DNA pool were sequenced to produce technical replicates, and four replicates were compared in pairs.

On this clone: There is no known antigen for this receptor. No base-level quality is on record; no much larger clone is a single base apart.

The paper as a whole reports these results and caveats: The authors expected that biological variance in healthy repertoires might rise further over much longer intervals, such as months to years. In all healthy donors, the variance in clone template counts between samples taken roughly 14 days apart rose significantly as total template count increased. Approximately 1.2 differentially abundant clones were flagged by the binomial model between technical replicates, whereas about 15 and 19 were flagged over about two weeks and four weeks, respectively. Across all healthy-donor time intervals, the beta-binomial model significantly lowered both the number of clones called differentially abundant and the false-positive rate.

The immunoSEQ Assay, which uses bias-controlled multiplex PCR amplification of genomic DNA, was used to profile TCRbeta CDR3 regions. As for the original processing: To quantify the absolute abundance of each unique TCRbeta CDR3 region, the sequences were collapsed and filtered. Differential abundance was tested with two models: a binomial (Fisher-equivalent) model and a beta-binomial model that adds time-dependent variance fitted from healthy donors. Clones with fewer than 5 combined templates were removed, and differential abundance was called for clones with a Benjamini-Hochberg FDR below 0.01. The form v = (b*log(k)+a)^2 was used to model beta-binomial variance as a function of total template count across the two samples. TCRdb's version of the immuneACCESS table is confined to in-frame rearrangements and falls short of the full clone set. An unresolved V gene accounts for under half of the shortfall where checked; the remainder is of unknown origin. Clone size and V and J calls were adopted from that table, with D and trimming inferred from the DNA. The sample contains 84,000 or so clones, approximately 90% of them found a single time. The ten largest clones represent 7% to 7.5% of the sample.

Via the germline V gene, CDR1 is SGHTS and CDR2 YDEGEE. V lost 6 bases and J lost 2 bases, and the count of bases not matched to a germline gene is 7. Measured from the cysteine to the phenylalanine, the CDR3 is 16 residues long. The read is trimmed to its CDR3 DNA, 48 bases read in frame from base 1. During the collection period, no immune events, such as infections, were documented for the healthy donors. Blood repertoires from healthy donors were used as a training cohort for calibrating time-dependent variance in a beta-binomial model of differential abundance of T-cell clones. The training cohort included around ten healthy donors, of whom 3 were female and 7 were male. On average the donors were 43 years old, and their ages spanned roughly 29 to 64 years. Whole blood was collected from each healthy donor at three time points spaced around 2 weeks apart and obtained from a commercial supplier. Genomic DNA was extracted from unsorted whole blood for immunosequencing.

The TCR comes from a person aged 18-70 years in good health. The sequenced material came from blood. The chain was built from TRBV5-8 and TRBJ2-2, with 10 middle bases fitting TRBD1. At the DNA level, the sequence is TGTGCCAGCACATCCCGGGACAGGGGCAACACCGGGGAGCTGTTTTTT. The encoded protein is CASTSRDRGNTGELFF.